The entry below gives a single T cell receptor (beta chain) sequence along with its context. This specimen comes from a study of PD-1 blockade in classical Hodgkin lymphoma. CDR1 and CDR2 from the germline V gene are MNHEY and SVGAGI. This CDR3 contains 15 residues. V gave up 8 bases and J gave up 0 bases, with 14 bases separating them. There was relapse after autologous stem cell transplantation in every patient, and there was variation in brentuximab vedotin exposure. Clones were sequenced by immunoSEQ multiplex PCR, and TCRdb holds only the in-frame ones, with some missing. This sample has 57,000 or so clones, with around 88% found just once.

This receptor was obtained from a human donor with classical Hodgkin lymphoma. This sequence joins TRBV6-5 and TRBJ1-3, with a weak D call TRBD1 (5 bases). Sequenced material: peripheral blood mononuclear cells (PBMCs), taken at baseline. CDR3 DNA: TGTGCCAGCCAACCGGGAAGGGGCTCTGGAAACACCATATATTTT. Its translation: CASQPGRGSGNTIYF.